Below are 8 T cell receptor beta chains sequenced from a single sample in a study of cytomegalovirus exposure and HLA in healthy donors. It was with 60 Vbeta and 13 Jbeta primers that the PCR ran. Repertoires were generated with immunoSEQ multiplex PCR, while TCRdb's copy carries only in-frame clones and drops some. The sample shows 150,000 to 200,000 clones, approximately 76% of them seen only once. The specimen sequenced was PBMCs. The receptors were gathered from a man aged 60-69 years in good health and CMV-seronegative.

Details on this clone: This CDR3 is also generated by other DNA sequences in the sample. The chain uses TRBV10-3 and TRBJ2-7, with D hard to call. The CDR3 contains 11 residues. From germline, CDR1 is ENHRY and CDR2 SYGVKD. Trimming left V 2 bases short and J 5 bases short, with 4 bases between. This CDR3 is CAISEINEQYF. As DNA, the CDR3 is TGTGCCATCAGTGAGATTAACGAGCAGTACTTC.

This chain uses TRBV7-3 with TRBJ2-5; tentatively, D is TRBD2 (6 bases). With 2 bases removed from V and 5 bases from J, the gap between germline ends came to 15 bases. CDR3 length: 15 amino acids. In germline, CDR1 is SGHTA, CDR2 FQGTGA. Here the CDR3 reads CASSLFSGLGETQYF. CDR3 bases: TGTGCCAGCAGCTTATTCAGCGGGTTAGGGGAGACCCAGTACTTC. Based on the CDR3 plus reference TRBV7-3 and TRBJ2-5, the full variable domain is GAGVSQTPSNKVTEKGKYVELRCDPISGHTALYWYRQSLGQGPEFLIYFQGTGAADDSGLPNDRFFAVRPEGSVSTLKIQRTERGDSAVYLCASSLFSGLGETQYFGPGTRLLVL.

CDR3 nucleotide sequence: TGTGCCAGCAGTGAAGGAGGGAGCCTTACCGGGGAGCTGTTTTTT. This codes for CASSEGGSLTGELFF. V usage is TRBV28 and J usage is TRBJ2-2, with D perhaps matching TRBD2 (6 bases). The CDR3 length is 15 residues. Germline V gene lookup returns CDR1 MDHEN and CDR2 SYDVKM. With 5 bases removed from V and 5 bases from J, the gap between germline ends came to 15 bases.

This rearrangement joins TRBV27 to TRBJ1-5; D is ambiguous. Trimming took 6 bases from V and 6 from J, leaving 6 bases between them. Germline assignment: CDR1 MNHEY and CDR2 SMNVEV (reference sequence). The CDR3 consists of 11 residues. CDR3 coding DNA: TGTGCCAGCAGCTTCTTTCAGCCCCAGCATTTT. This translates into CASSFFQPQHF.

The rearrangement joins TRBV10-2 to TRBJ2-1; TRBD2 agrees at 9 bases. Germline trimming cut 5 bases from V and 7 bases from J; bases unmatched to any gene: 12. Germline V gene sequence: CDR1 WSHSY, CDR2 SAAADI. CDR3 size: 16 residues. In DNA form, the CDR3 reads TGCGCCAGCAGTTCCCCGATGCGGGAGGGTAGGAATGAGCAGTTCTTC. Its translation is CASSSPMREGRNEQFF.

The chain carries TRBV4-1 and TRBJ2-5, with TRBD1 as a possible D gene (5 bases). With 2 bases removed from V and 0 bases from J, the gap between germline ends came to 7 bases. Germline loops: CDR1 MGHRA, CDR2 YSYEKL. This CDR3 region has 14 residues. CDR3 sequence: CASSQQGYQETQYF. CDR3 DNA: TGCGCCAGCAGCCAACAGGGTTACCAAGAGACCCAGTACTTC.

This sequence joins TRBV10-3 and TRBJ1-2; the D gene is possibly TRBD1 (5 bases). The CDR3 loop spans 14 amino acids. Germline V CDR1 and CDR2: ENHRY, SYGVKD. V was cut by 3 bases and J by 4 bases, with 12 bases left in between. The CDR3 loop is CAISDQQEIYGYTF. In nucleotides, the CDR3 is TGTGCCATCAGTGACCAACAGGAGATCTATGGCTACACCTTC.

This chain uses TRBV28 with TRBJ2-1; 7 nucleotides line up with TRBD2. Unmatched junction bases numbered 7, after V lost 6 bases and J lost 2 bases. Germline V CDR1 and CDR2: MDHEN, SYDVKM. The CDR3 is made up of 15 amino acids. The DNA of the CDR3 is TGTGCCAGCAGCGCAACCGGGACTACCTACAATGAGCAGTTCTTC. Translation gives CASSATGTTYNEQFF.